What follows are 5 T cell receptor beta chains derived from one specimen sequenced in a study of Graves' ophthalmopathy and Graves' hyperthyroidism. RNA transcripts provided the template for amplifying TCR beta CDR3 regions. The workflow started with a first-round RT-PCR run with HTBI primers and then moved on to a second-round multiplex PCR. In TCRdb, the multiplex PCR reads were re-called with MiXCR into one record per CDR3 protein. The sample lists about 480,000 distinct CDR3 sequences, approximately 14% occurring once. The sample taken for sequencing was blood. The receptors were gathered from a woman younger than 45 with Graves' ophthalmopathy.

To note about this clonotype: Sequence at one end of the junction differs from germline and may be a read error. The chain links TRBV6-5 to TRBJ2-2, with TRBD1 identical over 7 bases. This CDR3 spans 15 amino acids. Germline V CDR1 and CDR2: MNHEY, SVGAGI. CDR3 nucleotide sequence: TGTGCCAGCAGTTACTCGAGGGGGCACACCGGGGAGCTGTCTTTT. It specifies CASSYSRGHTGELSF.

This clonotype was recorded at least ten times. The chain links TRBV9 to TRBJ1-6, with D maybe TRBD1 (6 bases). This CDR3 contains 15 residues. CDR1 and CDR2 from the germline V gene are SGDLS and YYNGEE. Trimming shortened V by 4 bases and J by 3 bases, and 11 bases separated the two germline ends. Written as DNA, the CDR3 is TGTGCCAGCAGCCTACGGGACAACTATAATTCACCCCTCCACTTT. As protein: CASSLRDNYNSPLHF. Full variable domain (outside the CDR3, taken from reference TRBV9 and TRBJ1-6): DSGVTQTPKHLITATGQRVTLRCSPRSGDLSVYWYQQSLDQGLQFLIQYYNGEERAKGNILERFSAQQFPDLHSELNLSSLELGDSALYFCASSLRDNYNSPLHFGNGTRLTVT.

This clonotype was seen many times. Mismatch with germline at one junction end may stem from a read error. The chain uses TRBV10-3 and TRBJ1-1; 7 nucleotides agree with TRBD1. The CDR3 totals 14 residues. The germline gives CDR1 ENHRY, CDR2 SYGVKD. CDR3 in amino acids: CAIRGQAMNTKAFF. The DNA for the CDR3 is TGTGCCATCAGAGGACAGGCCATGAACACTAAAGCTTTCTTT.

This clonotype was detected a few times. This CDR3 is CASSLEGAGTQYF. In DNA form, the CDR3 reads TGTGCCAGCAGCTTAGAAGGGGCTGGGACCCAGTACTTC. The V and J genes are TRBV11-2 and TRBJ2-5, with a possible D match to TRBD1 (5 bases). The CDR3 spans 13 residues. Germline CDR1 reads SGHAT; CDR2 reads FQNNGV. V lost 0 bases, J lost 7 bases, and 9 bases lay in between. The entire variable domain, with the rest obtained from reference TRBV11-2 and TRBJ2-5, is as follows: EAGVAQSPRYKIIEKRQSVAFWCNPISGHATLYWYQQILGQGPKLLIQFQNNGVVDDSQLPKDRFSAERLKGVDSTLKIQPAKLEDSAVYLCASSLEGAGTQYFGPGTRLLVL.

This clonotype was picked up many times. This sequence joins TRBV12-3 or TRBV12-4 and TRBJ2-7, with a weak D call TRBD1 (5 bases). The V and J ends lost 6 bases and 5 bases respectively, with 20 bases between them. The CDR3 is 15 amino acids. For the CDR3, the DNA is TGTGCCAGCAGGCACGAAGTTACTGGGGCCAACGAGCAGTACTTC. This sequence encodes CASRHEVTGANEQYF.